The next 26 T cell receptor beta chains were all read from a single sample in a study of spatial heterogeneity in lung cancer. In TCRdb, the 5' RACE reads were re-called with MiXCR into one record per CDR3 protein. In the table there are tens of thousands of distinct CDR3 sequences, approximately 12% of which are singletons. Time point noted: sample taken at primary tumor resection. Sequencing was performed on whole RNA extracted from tumor and nontumor lung tissue, or from frozen PBMC, and the material was left unsorted. The sequenced sample was PBMCs, obtained at surgery. The source is a male donor with early-stage non-small cell lung cancer.

The rearrangement links TRBV7-2 to TRBJ1-5; D unclear. The CDR3 spans 14 residues. CDR1 SGHTA and CDR2 FQGNSA come from the germline V gene. Between the trimmed V and J ends, which lost 2 bases and 5 bases, there was a span of 10 bases. As DNA, the CDR3 is TGTGCCAGCAGCTTAACGGGGTCGGATCAGCCCCAGCATTTT. Amino acid sequence: CASSLTGSDQPQHF.

This clonotype was counted between two and nine times. The chain employs TRBV10-3 and TRBJ2-3, with TRBD2 matching over 7 bases. This CDR3 has 14 residues. V shed 2 bases and J 1 base; nucleotides not matched to a gene: 0. Germline V lookup: CDR1 ENHRY, CDR2 SYGVKD. The CDR3 loop is CAISESGGTDTQYF. The CDR3 DNA reads TGTGCCATCAGTGAGAGCGGGGGCACAGATACGCAGTATTTT.

This clonotype was seen only once. The chain employs TRBV4-3 and TRBJ2-7; TRBD2 is a possible D gene (6 bases). Trimming took 0 bases from V and 0 from J, leaving 15 bases between them. The CDR3 has 17 amino acids. CDR1 and CDR2 from the germline V gene are LGHNA and YSLEER. CDR3 DNA sequence: TGCGCCAGCAGCCAAGATCTATACGGGGGTAGCTCCTACGAGCAGTACTTC. This encodes CASSQDLYGGSSYEQYF.

In this sample, this clonotype turned up a few times. The chain combines TRBV25-1 with TRBJ2-6; a possible D gene is TRBD1 (5 bases). The CDR3 spans 13 residues. Germline-derived CDR1 and CDR2 are MGHDK and SYGVNS. The V and J ends lost 9 bases and 2 bases respectively, with 8 bases between them. The CDR3 bases are TGTGCCAGGGACAAAACTGGGGCCAACGTCCTGACTTTC. The encoded protein is CARDKTGANVLTF.

The chain uses TRBV7-2 and TRBJ1-3; unclear D gene. Between the trimmed V and J ends, which lost 0 bases and 0 bases, there was a span of 6 bases. The CDR3 totals 15 residues. Germline-derived CDR1 and CDR2 are SGHTA and FQGNSA. In DNA form, the CDR3 reads TGTGCCAGCAGCTTAGCGGGAAGCTCTGGAAACACCATATATTTT. Encoded protein: CASSLAGSSGNTIYF.

The chain couples TRBV9 to TRBJ1-1; 9 positions agree with TRBD1. V was pared by 3 bases and J by 0 bases, with 15 bases of the junction left unmatched. Germline lookup yields CDR1 SGDLS and CDR2 YYNGEE. This CDR3 contains 19 residues. The CDR3 DNA follows: TGTGCCAGCAGCGCGTCCCGGGACAGGGCCCTTCTAATGAACACTGAAGCTTTCTTT. Translating gives CASSASRDRALLMNTEAFF.

The CDR3 sequence is CASSLQGATRELFF. The CDR3 region has the DNA TGTGCCAGCAGCTTACAGGGGGCAACGAGGGAACTGTTTTTT. V gene TRBV7-8 combines with J gene TRBJ1-4; 8 positions agree with TRBD1. The CDR3 has 14 residues. J gave up 12 bases and V 2 bases, and 8 bases lay outside the gene matches. The V gene's germline CDR1 is SGHVS and CDR2 FQNEAQ.

This sequence joins TRBV25-1 and TRBJ1-2; D ambiguous. This CDR3 contains 15 residues. CDR1 and CDR2 from the germline V gene are MGHDK and SYGVNS. Trimming took off 9 bases at V and 0 bases at J, with 17 bases between the two ends. The CDR3 DNA reads as TGTGCCAGTTTGTCTTCGGGAGGAGCTAACTATGGCTACACCTTC. This sequence encodes CASLSSGGANYGYTF.

This clonotype has ten or more counts. The chain has TRBV7-9 and TRBJ2-5; D is ambiguous. V was clipped by 11 bases and J by 5 bases, with 6 bases between them. The CDR3 is 9 residues long. Germline CDR1 is SEHNR and CDR2 is FQNEAQ (reference sequence). DNA for the CDR3: TGTGCCGCTGAGGAGACCCAGTACTTC. It yields the protein CAAEETQYF.

This clonotype came up a few times. This chain links TRBV11-2 with TRBJ2-4; possibly TRBD1 for D (6 bases). Per germline, CDR1 SGHAT and CDR2 FQNNGV. This CDR3 has 15 residues. V gave up 6 bases and J gave up 8 bases, with 20 bases separating them. Here the CDR3 DNA reads TGTGCCAGCAGACGCCCCAAGGGGGACGTAGACATTCAGTACTTC. Translated, it gives CASRRPKGDVDIQYF.

The chain combines TRBV28 with TRBJ2-1; 9 nucleotides match TRBD1. The CDR3 is 15 residues long. Unmatched junction bases numbered 7, after V lost 2 bases and J lost 8 bases. Germline V gene sequence: CDR1 MDHEN, CDR2 SYDVKM. CDR3 bases: TGTGCCAGCAGTTTAGGGGGACAGGGAAAGGATGAGCAGTTCTTC. This translates into CASSLGGQGKDEQFF.

This clonotype was counted at least ten times. This chain uses TRBV7-2 with TRBJ2-5; 8 bases map to TRBD1. The CDR3 extends over 15 amino acids. V shed 1 base and J 0 bases; nucleotides not matched to a gene: 1. Germline lookup yields CDR1 SGHTA and CDR2 FQGNSA. As DNA, the CDR3 is TGTGCCAGCAGCTTAGACAGGGGGTACCAAGAGACCCAGTACTTC. Encoded protein: CASSLDRGYQETQYF.

This clonotype has ten or more counts. The J gene is TRBJ1-2, the V gene TRBV29-1; 7 bases agree with TRBD1. This CDR3 is 11 amino acids long. J lost 10 bases, V lost 3 bases, and 5 bases had no gene match. The V gene's germline CDR1 is SQVTM and CDR2 ANQGSEA. In nucleotides, the CDR3 is TGCAGCGTTGACGAACAGGGGCCCTACACCTTC. This gives the protein CSVDEQGPYTF.

The chain recombines TRBV5-1 with TRBJ1-3; D gene ambiguous. Germline loops: CDR1 SGHRS, CDR2 YFSETQ. CDR3 size: 16 residues. V lost 1 base, J lost 0 bases, and 11 bases lay in between. The DNA for the CDR3 is TGCGCCAGCAGCTTGAGTAACGGAAACTCTGGAAACACCATATATTTT. As protein: CASSLSNGNSGNTIYF.

The table lists this clonotype with a few counts. The chain links TRBV25-1 to TRBJ2-3, with a possible D match to TRBD1 (6 bases). The CDR3 length is 17 residues. Germline values: CDR1 MGHDK, CDR2 SYGVNS. Trimming pared 7 bases from V and 5 bases from J, leaving 25 bases between. The CDR3 DNA sequence: TGTGCCAGCAAGGCATCACTTGGGGACAAGGGAATAGATACGCAGTATTTT. Amino acids: CASKASLGDKGIDTQYF.

The rearrangement uses TRBV24-1 and TRBJ2-2, with D possibly TRBD2 on 6 matching bases. CDR3 size: 14 residues. The V gene's germline CDR1 is KGHDR and CDR2 SFDVKD. V lost 10 bases, J lost 0 bases, and 11 bases lay in between. The CDR3 DNA sequence: TGTGCCACTAGCGGAACGGCGAACACCGGGGAGCTGTTTTTT. Translation: CATSGTANTGELFF.

This clonotype showed up many times. This chain joins TRBV20-1 and TRBJ2-7, with 7 bases that match TRBD2. The CDR3 runs 14 residues. Germline V gene data show CDR1 as DFQATT and CDR2 as SNEGSKA (reference sequence). Trimming took 3 bases from V and 0 from J; bases not matched to a gene: 5. The CDR3 region has the DNA TGCAGTGCTAGCAGTAGCGGGCCCTCCTACGAGCAGTACTTC. Its translation is CSASSSGPSYEQYF.

The gene calls are TRBV6-4 and TRBJ2-3; 8 nucleotides align to TRBD2. The CDR3 has 14 amino acids. In germline, CDR1 is MRHNA, CDR2 SNTAGT. With V trimmed by 8 bases and J by 2 bases, 6 bases remained unmatched. CDR3 region: CASAKAGDTDTQYF. The CDR3 DNA reads as TGTGCCAGCGCTAAAGCGGGAGACACAGATACGCAGTATTTT.

The chain joins TRBV15 to TRBJ2-1; TRBD1 agrees at 10 bases. This CDR3 is 14 amino acids long. CDR1 is LNHNV, CDR2 YYDKDF, per germline (reference sequence). Trimming took 6 bases from V and 6 from J; bases not matched to a gene: 5. This CDR3 reads CATSRTGGVNEQFF. The CDR3 nucleotides read TGTGCCACCAGTCGGACAGGGGGGGTCAATGAGCAGTTCTTC.

This clonotype was observed a few times. The chain recombines TRBV7-3 with TRBJ1-2; D uncertain. Germline CDR1 reads SGHTA; CDR2 reads FQGTGA. V shed 4 bases and J shed 4 bases, with 7 bases lying between them. The CDR3 is 12 residues long. CDR3 protein: CASSSSSYGYTF. For the CDR3, the DNA is TGTGCCAGCAGCTCATCATCCTATGGCTACACCTTC.

The gene calls are TRBV29-1 and TRBJ2-5; D gene unclear. The CDR3 has 11 amino acids. V was trimmed by 8 bases and J by 4 bases, leaving 11 bases between them. Germline V gene lookup returns CDR1 SQVTM and CDR2 ANQGSEA. The CDR3 reads CSPIFGETQYF. The CDR3 DNA sequence: TGCAGCCCGATCTTTGGAGAGACCCAGTACTTC.

The rearrangement uses TRBV30 and TRBJ1-5; D might be TRBD1 (6 bases). The CDR3 totals 13 residues. Germline loops: CDR1 GTSNPN, CDR2 SVGIG (reference sequence). V was clipped by 1 base and J by 6 bases, with 10 bases between them. This CDR3 is CAWSATGTQPQHF. The CDR3 DNA is TGTGCCTGGAGTGCTACAGGGACTCAGCCCCAGCATTTT.

This clonotype was counted many times. The chain joins TRBV6-2 or TRBV6-3 to TRBJ1-1; TRBD1 is a possible D gene (6 bases). This CDR3 is built from 16 residues. Per the germline V gene, CDR1 is MNHEY and CDR2 is SVGEGT. V was trimmed by 2 bases and J by 2 bases, leaving 15 bases between them. CDR3 in amino acids: CASSYPQGRRNTEAFF. CDR3 coding DNA: TGTGCCAGCAGTTACCCTCAGGGGCGACGAAACACTGAAGCTTTCTTT.

The sample holds a few counts of this clonotype. The V and J genes are TRBV27 and TRBJ2-2, with 7 bases that match TRBD2. Losses at the gene ends were 5 bases for V and 2 bases for J; bases not matched to a gene: 11. Germline loops: CDR1 MNHEY, CDR2 SMNVEV (reference sequence). This CDR3 has 17 residues. The CDR3 nucleotides are TGTGCCAGCAGTCTCCACGCGGCGGGAGTCAACACCGGGGAGCTGTTTTTT. As protein: CASSLHAAGVNTGELFF.

This clonotype was recorded a few times. This chain connects TRBV7-3 to TRBJ2-2; maybe TRBD1 (7 bases). CDR3 length: 15 amino acids. V lost 2 bases and J 3 bases, leaving 10 bases between the germline ends. Germline assignment: CDR1 SGHTA and CDR2 FQGTGA. CDR3 residues: CASSLQGGDTGELFF. CDR3 nucleotides: TGTGCCAGCAGCTTACAGGGGGGCGACACCGGGGAGCTGTTTTTT.

This clonotype was picked up a small number of times. This chain connects TRBV28 to TRBJ1-5, with unresolved D. In germline, CDR1 is MDHEN, CDR2 SYDVKM. CDR3 length: 13 residues. V gave up 4 bases and J gave up 5 bases, with 9 bases separating them. DNA of the CDR3: TGTGCCAGCAGTTCTGAGAGGTATCAGCCCCAGCATTTT. This translates into CASSSERYQPQHF.